This T cell receptor (beta chain) was observed in a study of shared clonotypes between healthy human individuals. The germline V gene encodes CDR1 MDHEN and CDR2 SYDVKM. This CDR3 has 11 amino acids. V was pared by 5 bases and J by 3 bases, with 5 bases between. Generated by immunoSEQ multiplex PCR, the TCRdb table keeps only in-frame clones and is missing some. The table lists just over 95,000 clones, about two thirds of them singletons. This clone was counted ten times or more. The same CDR3 also results from other DNA sequences found in this sample. This TCR was recovered from a man aged 25-45 years in good health. This chain links TRBV28 with TRBJ2-7; D gene uncertain. Sequencing was done on a sample of memory CD8+ T cells sorted from blood. Subset described: CD45RO+ cells pooled with CCR7-negative TemRA cells. The CDR3 DNA sequence: TGTGCCAGCAGTCGAGTCTACGAGCAGTACTTC. It translates to CASSRVYEQYF.